The 29 T cell receptor beta chains below were found in one sample sequenced in a study of OX40 agonist ivuxolimab in advanced cancers. The data were produced by immunoSEQ multiplex PCR, yet TCRdb's version contains in-frame clones alone and is incomplete. The sample has tens of thousands of clones; about 87% are singletons. The source material was CD4+ or CD8+ T cells sorted from blood, sampled in a trial of the OX40 agonist ivuxolimab. These TCRs come from an adult with an advanced solid tumor such as melanoma, head and neck, liver or kidney cancer.

The V and J genes are TRBV2 and TRBJ1-1, with 8 bases lining up with TRBD1. This CDR3 has 14 residues. From germline, CDR1 is SNHLY and CDR2 FYNNEI. V shed 6 bases, J shed 7 bases, and the junction held 10 bases outside the gene matches. DNA for the CDR3: TGTGCCAGCAGGGCTACCGGGACAGGAGGTGAAGCTTTCTTT. It is translated as CASRATGTGGEAFF. Full variable domain (outside the CDR3, taken from reference TRBV2 and TRBJ1-1): EPEVTQTPSHQVTQMGQEVILRCVPISNHLYFYWYRQILGQKVEFLVSFYNNEISEKSEIFDDQFSVERPDGSNFTLKIRSTKLEDSAMYFCASRATGTGGEAFFGQGTRLTVV.

The CDR3 reads CASSFGDSGNTQYF. The CDR3, as DNA: TGCGCCAGCAGCTTCGGTGATAGCGGGAATACGCAGTATTTT. This chain links TRBV5-1 with TRBJ2-3, with 8 bases aligning to TRBD2. The CDR3 sequence is 14 residues long. Germline V gives CDR1 SGHRS, CDR2 YFSETQ. V trimming: 2 bases; J trimming: 7 bases; junction bases outside the gene matches: 6.

The chain has TRBV7-3 and TRBJ2-2; D is perhaps TRBD2 (6 bases). The germline V gene has CDR1 SGHTA and CDR2 FQGTGA. The CDR3 consists of 15 residues. V gave up 5 bases and J gave up 2 bases, with 12 bases separating them. The CDR3 region has the DNA TGTGCCAGCAGCCTTAGCGGTTCTAACACCGGGGAGCTGTTTTTT. This encodes CASSLSGSNTGELFF.

The CDR3 loop is CASSPTALGTQYF. DNA for the CDR3: TGTGCCAGCAGTCCCACGGCTCTCGGTACGCAGTATTTT. The V and J genes are TRBV7-9 and TRBJ2-3; D gene ambiguous. The length of the CDR3 is 13 residues. Germline lookup yields CDR1 SEHNR and CDR2 FQNEAQ (reference sequence). Trimming cost V 6 bases and J 8 bases, with 15 bases left between them.

The genes are TRBV28 and TRBJ1-1; D unclear. CDR3 length equals 12 residues. CDR1 and CDR2 from the germline V gene are MDHEN and SYDVKM. Deletions cut 2 bases from V and 12 bases from J, with 13 bases between. CDR3 protein: CASSLIEGKSFF. CDR3 in DNA: TGTGCCAGCAGTTTAATTGAGGGAAAATCTTTCTTT.

The chain uses TRBV6-1 and TRBJ2-5, with 9 positions matching TRBD1. The J call is uncertain, as TRBJ2-7 better fits the DNA end. The germline CDR1 and CDR2 sequences are MNHNS and SASEGT. The CDR3 spans 13 residues. The CDR3 loop reads CASSVDRGYEQYF. Written as DNA, the CDR3 is TGTGCCAGCAGTGTGGACAGGGGCTACGAGCAGTACTTC.

The rearrangement links TRBV19 to TRBJ2-1, with D perhaps matching TRBD2 (6 bases). CDR3 size: 16 residues. CDR1 is LNHDA and CDR2 is SQIVND in the germline V gene (reference sequence). V lost 0 bases, J lost 5 bases, and 14 bases lay in between. CDR3 DNA sequence: TGTGCCAGTAGTATAGAGAGGGGAGGTCCCCACAATGAGCAGTTCTTC. Translation: CASSIERGGPHNEQFF.

The chain combines TRBV6-5 with TRBJ2-1; 12 nucleotides align to TRBD2. The V segment lost 6 bases and the J segment 7 bases; nucleotides outside the gene matches: 4. Germline V gene sequence: CDR1 MNHEY, CDR2 SVGAGI. This CDR3 is 14 amino acids long. DNA for the CDR3: TGTGCCAGCAGGCTAGCGGGGGGGGGTAATGAGCAGTTCTTC. Residues: CASRLAGGGNEQFF.

The chain carries TRBV5-1 and TRBJ2-2, with TRBD1 identical over 7 bases. The CDR3 length is 16 residues. Germline CDR1 reads SGHRS; CDR2 reads YFSETQ. Unmatched junction bases numbered 12, after V lost 4 bases and J lost 6 bases. The CDR3 DNA follows: TGCGCCAGCAGCCCCGGGACAGTGACGGTCGCCGGGGAGCTGTTTTTT. Its translation: CASSPGTVTVAGELFF.

This chain connects TRBV7-9 to TRBJ2-7; weak D call: TRBD2 (5 bases). Per germline, CDR1 SEHNR and CDR2 FQNEAQ (reference sequence). CDR3 length: 13 amino acids. V was trimmed by 5 bases and J by 7 bases, leaving 15 bases between them. CDR3 amino acids: CASSTQRSGEQYF. The CDR3, as DNA: TGTGCCAGCAGCACCCAGAGATCGGGGGAGCAGTACTTC.

This chain uses TRBV18 with TRBJ1-1, with TRBD1 matching 8 bases. Germline loops: CDR1 KGHSH, CDR2 LQKENI. CDR3 size: 14 residues. Trimming removed 2 bases from V and 11 bases from J; junction bases left unmatched: 10. CDR3 in DNA: TGTGCCAGCTCACCAAGTTTCAGGGGGCAAGAGGCTTTCTTT. This translates into CASSPSFRGQEAFF.

This clone was found a few times. This sequence joins TRBV4-3 and TRBJ2-3, with TRBD1 matching 9 bases. V trimming: 0 bases; J trimming: 0 bases; junction bases outside the gene matches: 4. This CDR3 region has 17 residues. Germline CDR1 LGHNA, CDR2 YSLEER. The CDR3 DNA follows: TGCGCCAGCAGCCAAGATCGGACAGGGGCTAGCACAGATACGCAGTATTTT. Protein: CASSQDRTGASTDTQYF.

J is TRBJ1-6 and V is TRBV28; D not certain. V shed 4 bases and J shed 13 bases, with 8 bases lying between them. CDR1 MDHEN and CDR2 SYDVKM come from the germline V gene. The length of the CDR3 is 11 residues. CDR3 coding DNA: TGTGCCAGCAGTTCCACCCGGCCCCTCCACTTT. Its protein is CASSSTRPLHF. Full variable domain (remainder filled in from reference TRBV28 and TRBJ1-6): DVKVTQSSRYLVKRTGEKVFLECVQDMDHENMFWYRQDPGLGLRLIYFSYDVKMKEKGDIPEGYSVSREKKERFSLILESASTNQTSMYLCASSSTRPLHFGNGTRLTVT.

The chain couples TRBV29-1 to TRBJ1-5, with a weak D call TRBD1 (6 bases). This CDR3 is 14 amino acids long. Trimming left V 6 bases short and J 0 bases short, with 12 bases between. CDR1 and CDR2 (germline): SQVTM, ANQGSEA. As DNA, the CDR3 is TGCAGCGTGACCAGGGGAAATAGCAATCAGCCCCAGCATTTT. Amino acid sequence: CSVTRGNSNQPQHF.

V usage is TRBV19 and J usage is TRBJ1-2, with TRBD1 identical over 9 bases. CDR1 LNHDA and CDR2 SQIVND come from the germline V gene (reference sequence). J was trimmed by 8 bases and V by 7 bases; bases with no gene match: 5. CDR3 length: 12 residues. CDR3 amino acids: CASNLDRGGYTF. The CDR3 coding sequence is TGTGCCAGTAACCTGGACAGGGGCGGCTACACCTTC.

Details on this clone: One junction end does not reproduce the germline sequence, and a read error may be involved. The chain carries TRBV6-5 and TRBJ2-7; the D gene is possibly TRBD2 (7 bases). The CDR3 runs 12 residues. Germline CDR1 MNHEY, CDR2 SVGAGI. The CDR3 is CASSHDGGPVSF. DNA of the CDR3: TGTGCCAGCAGTCACGACGGGGGGCCAGTTTCCTTC.

The chain carries TRBV6-5 and TRBJ1-2; D remains ambiguous. Germline lookup yields CDR1 MNHEY and CDR2 SVGAGI. The CDR3 sequence is 14 residues long. Trimming removed 0 bases from V and 0 bases from J, with 5 bases in between. CDR3 loop: CASSYSITNYGYTF. In DNA, the CDR3 is TGTGCCAGCAGTTACTCTATCACTAACTATGGCTACACCTTC.

This rearrangement joins TRBV7-8 to TRBJ2-7; possible D gene TRBD2, 6 bases. With 5 bases removed from V and 7 bases from J, the gap between germline ends came to 15 bases. CDR1 and CDR2 (germline): SGHVS, FQNEAQ. The CDR3 consists of 13 residues. Written as DNA, the CDR3 is TGTGCCAGCAGCCCGGCCCCAGGAGGGGAGCAGTACTTC. It codes for CASSPAPGGEQYF.

The rearrangement links TRBV4-1 to TRBJ2-5, with 11 bases lining up with TRBD2. The CDR3 is 14 residues long. V lost 5 bases, J lost 5 bases, and 4 bases stayed unmatched. The germline V gene encodes CDR1 MGHRA and CDR2 YSYEKL. As DNA, the CDR3 is TGCGCCAGCAGCTCTAGCGGGAGGAGTGAGACCCAGTACTTC. Protein sequence: CASSSSGRSETQYF.

The chain joins TRBV15 to TRBJ2-5; D gene uncertain. Germline CDR1 is LNHNV and CDR2 is YYDKDF (reference sequence). The ends were cut back, 3 bases at V and 1 base at J, with 12 bases in the middle. The CDR3 consists of 15 residues. The CDR3, as DNA: TGTGCCACCAGCAGGGTCGGTTGGGGCCAAGAGACCCAGTACTTC. It yields the protein CATSRVGWGQETQYF.

The chain has TRBV19 and TRBJ2-7; D unresolved. Germline CDR1 LNHDA, CDR2 SQIVND (reference sequence). Trimming cost V 5 bases and J 0 bases, with 8 bases left between them. There are 13 residues in the CDR3. The DNA of the CDR3 is TGTGCCAGTAGTCCAGGAATCTCCTACGAGCAGTACTTC. Protein sequence: CASSPGISYEQYF. The full variable domain, its missing parts supplied by reference TRBV19 and TRBJ2-7, is DGGITQSPKYLFRKEGQNVTLSCEQNLNHDAMYWYRQDPGQGLRLIYYSQIVNDFQKGDIAEGYSVSREKKESFPLTVTSAQKNPTAFYLCASSPGISYEQYFGPGTRLTVT.

The J gene is TRBJ2-5, the V gene TRBV7-9, with TRBD1 matching over 7 bases. The germline V gene encodes CDR1 SEHNR and CDR2 FQNEAQ (reference sequence). V shed 5 bases, J shed 2 bases, and the junction held 14 bases outside the gene matches. The CDR3 loop spans 17 amino acids. CDR3 DNA sequence: TGTGCCAGCAGCCATCGTTCCGTGGGGACAGAGCAAGAGACCCAGTACTTC. Translated: CASSHRSVGTEQETQYF.

This sequence joins TRBV13 and TRBJ1-3, with D unresolved. The V gene's germline CDR1 is PRHDT and CDR2 FYEKMQ (reference sequence). The CDR3 is made up of 16 amino acids. The V end lost 5 bases, the J end lost 0 bases, and 14 bases lay between the germline ends. CDR3 DNA: TGTGCCAGCAGCCCTCGCGGCACCTTCTCTGGAAACACCATATATTTT. It codes for CASSPRGTFSGNTIYF.

CDR3 in DNA: TGTGCCTGGAGTGTTGGCCCCAGCGGCGGGCGACTTGGCTACACCTTC. Translating gives CAWSVGPSGGRLGYTF. V usage is TRBV30 and J usage is TRBJ1-2; D is ambiguous. The CDR3 is made up of 16 amino acids. The ends were cut back, 0 bases at V and 7 bases at J, with 21 bases in the middle. CDR1 GTSNPN and CDR2 SVGIG come from the germline V gene (reference sequence).

V is TRBV4-3 and J is TRBJ2-2; TRBD2 matches at 10 bases. The CDR3 is 18 residues long. CDR1 is LGHNA and CDR2 is YSLEER in the germline V gene. The ends lost 1 base at V and 4 bases at J; junction bases unmatched: 9. CDR3 nucleotide sequence: TGCGCCAGCAGCCAAGGGGCTAGCGGGAGATCCCCCACCGGGGAGCTGTTTTTT. This sequence encodes CASSQGASGRSPTGELFF.

The V gene is TRBV7-9, the J gene TRBJ2-5, with 8 nucleotides matching TRBD1. J gave up 4 bases and V 5 bases, and 9 bases lay outside the gene matches. The CDR3 covers 15 residues. Germline V gene lookup returns CDR1 SEHNR and CDR2 FQNEAQ (reference sequence). CDR3 residues: CASSLGQGGAETQYF. The CDR3 DNA reads TGTGCCAGCAGCCTAGGACAGGGTGGGGCAGAGACCCAGTACTTC.

This clone was seen once. The rearrangement uses TRBV4-2 and TRBJ2-4, with 7 bases aligning to TRBD1. V trimming: 6 bases; J trimming: 5 bases; junction bases outside the gene matches: 10. The CDR3 is made up of 15 amino acids. Germline CDR1 is LGHNA and CDR2 is YNFKEQ. The CDR3 nucleotides are TGTGCCAGCAGACCGGAACAGGGGAATGAAAACATTCAGTACTTC. Its translation: CASRPEQGNENIQYF.

The rearrangement uses TRBV10-2 and TRBJ2-1; D may be TRBD1 or TRBD2 (5 bases each). The CDR3 covers 14 residues. Germline V gene data show CDR1 as WSHSY and CDR2 as SAAADI. V was cut by 3 bases and J by 8 bases, with 14 bases left in between. For the CDR3, the DNA is TGCGCCAGCAGTGACCTAAAGGGGAGAGATGAGCAGTTCTTC. It specifies CASSDLKGRDEQFF.

Notes on this clone: The sample holds other DNA sequences that translate to the same CDR3. The gene calls are TRBV7-2 and TRBJ1-2; 9 nucleotides line up with TRBD1. The CDR3 totals 13 residues. J lost 5 bases, V lost 4 bases, and 2 bases had no gene match. Germline CDR1 reads SGHTA; CDR2 reads FQGNSA. CDR3 in amino acids: CASSSGQGYGYTF. DNA of the CDR3: TGTGCCAGCAGCTCCGGACAGGGGTATGGCTACACCTTC.